The 28 T cell receptor beta chains given below trace back to one sample, sequenced in a study of cytomegalovirus exposure and HLA in healthy donors. Both 60 Vbeta primers and 13 Jbeta primers went into the PCR. Method: immunoSEQ multiplex PCR; TCRdb's copy keeps in-frame clones and lacks some. The sample has more than 90,000 clones, about three quarters seen once. The specimen was PBMCs. These receptors originate from a man aged 35-49 years in good health and CMV-seropositive.

This clone was counted only a few times. The genes are TRBV6-5 and TRBJ1-1; no reliable D call. Trimming stripped 10 bases from V and 7 bases from J, with 19 bases between. The CDR3 is 13 amino acids. CDR1 is MNHEY, CDR2 SVGAGI, per germline. CDR3 sequence reads: CATSKGGRIEAFF. DNA of the CDR3: TGTGCCACCTCCAAAGGAGGCCGGATTGAAGCTTTCTTT.

This clone was seen only once. This sequence joins TRBV11-2 and TRBJ2-1; possibly TRBD2 for D (6 bases). The CDR3 has 12 amino acids. The V gene's germline CDR1 is SGHAT and CDR2 FQNNGV. Trimming shortened V by 5 bases and J by 7 bases, and 9 bases separated the two germline ends. The CDR3 sequence is CASSGGSNEQFF. As DNA, the CDR3 is TGTGCCAGCAGCGGGGGGTCAAATGAGCAGTTCTTC.

On this clone itself: Other DNA variants within this sample encode the same CDR3. This chain joins TRBV19 and TRBJ2-7, with D maybe TRBD1 (5 bases). V shed 0 bases and J shed 3 bases, with 6 bases lying between them. Germline V gene lookup returns CDR1 LNHDA and CDR2 SQIVND (reference sequence). This CDR3 is 13 amino acids long. The CDR3 spells CASSIDRGYEQYF. CDR3 bases: TGTGCCAGTAGTATAGATAGGGGCTACGAGCAGTACTTC. The complete variable domain, with remaining parts taken from reference TRBV19 and TRBJ2-7, reads DGGITQSPKYLFRKEGQNVTLSCEQNLNHDAMYWYRQDPGQGLRLIYYSQIVNDFQKGDIAEGYSVSREKKESFPLTVTSAQKNPTAFYLCASSIDRGYEQYFGPGTRLTVT.

The rearrangement joins TRBV27 to TRBJ1-2, with 7 positions matching TRBD1. Trimming at V came to 5 bases and at J to 3 bases, leaving 12 bases not matched to a gene. Germline V gene sequence: CDR1 MNHEY, CDR2 SMNVEV (reference sequence). The CDR3 length is 16 residues. The CDR3 DNA sequence: TGTGCCAGCAGTCCAAACGCCGACAGGGCTTACTATGGCTACACCTTC. The encoded protein is CASSPNADRAYYGYTF.

This sequence joins TRBV6-5 and TRBJ2-2; TRBD1 matches 8 bases. CDR3 length: 15 amino acids. Losses at the gene ends were 4 bases for V and 1 base for J; bases not matched to a gene: 2. Germline-derived CDR1 and CDR2 are MNHEY and SVGAGI. Written as DNA, the CDR3 is TGTGCCAGCAGTTTCGACAGGGGGAACACCGGGGAGCTGTTTTTT. It yields the protein CASSFDRGNTGELFF.

CDR3 in DNA: TGCGCCAGCAGCTCACTAGCGGGGGGGAAGAGCTCCTACAATGAGCAGTTCTTC. It translates to CASSSLAGGKSSYNEQFF. The chain is built from TRBV5-1 and TRBJ2-1; the match to TRBD2 covers 13 bases. The length of the CDR3 is 18 residues. The V gene's germline CDR1 is SGHRS and CDR2 YFSETQ. The J segment lost 0 bases and the V segment lost 3 bases, leaving 6 bases of the junction unmatched.

The rearrangement joins TRBV6-5 to TRBJ2-7; a possible D gene is TRBD1 (5 bases). V lost 7 bases and J lost 4, with 14 bases in between. Germline assignment: CDR1 MNHEY and CDR2 SVGAGI. The CDR3 runs to 13 residues. The CDR3 sequence is CASTPDREYEQYF. The CDR3 region has the DNA TGTGCCAGCACCCCAGACAGAGAGTACGAGCAGTACTTC.

This sequence joins TRBV5-1 and TRBJ1-2, with D tentatively TRBD1 (6 bases). Germline V gene sequence: CDR1 SGHRS, CDR2 YFSETQ. This CDR3 region has 14 residues. Trimming removed 4 bases at V and 3 bases at J, with 13 bases between. CDR3 in DNA: TGCGCCAGCAGCCCTGCGGCAGGGGACTATGGCTACACCTTC. Protein product: CASSPAAGDYGYTF.

V is TRBV5-1 and J is TRBJ2-1, with 11 bases that match TRBD1. With 5 bases clipped from V and 6 bases from J, the junction kept 7 bases outside the gene matches. From germline, CDR1 is SGHRS and CDR2 YFSETQ. This CDR3 comprises 15 residues. CDR3 region: CASRAGTGGFNEQFF. The CDR3 bases are TGCGCCAGCAGGGCCGGGACAGGGGGGTTCAATGAGCAGTTCTTC.

This clone was found a few times. The rearrangement uses TRBV9 and TRBJ1-3; 10 bases are a match to TRBD1. Germline V CDR1 and CDR2: SGDLS, YYNGEE. V gave up 3 bases and J gave up 6 bases; unmatched junction bases: 3. The CDR3 is made up of 14 amino acids. CDR3 DNA: TGTGCCAGCAGCGGGACAGGGGGTCCAAACACCATATATTTT. The encoded protein is CASSGTGGPNTIYF.

V usage is TRBV5-1 and J usage is TRBJ2-6, with 8 bases fitting TRBD1. This CDR3 has 16 residues. Germline CDR1 SGHRS, CDR2 YFSETQ. The V gene end was trimmed by 4 bases and the J gene end by 2 bases; junction bases not matched to a gene: 5. DNA of the CDR3: TGCGCCAGCAGCCCCTCGACAGGGGCTGGGGCCAACGTCCTGACTTTC. It specifies CASSPSTGAGANVLTF. Complete variable domain (other parts from reference TRBV5-1 and TRBJ2-6): KAGVTQTPRYLIKTRGQQVTLSCSPISGHRSVSWYQQTPGQGLQFLFEYFSETQRNKGNFPGRFSGRQFSNSRSEMNVSTLELGDSALYLCASSPSTGAGANVLTFGAGSRLTVL.

CDR3 coding DNA: TGTGCCAGCAGCGTAGGAGCTAGCGGGAGGGCCGGAGTCGCCGGGGAGCTGTTTTTT. Translating it yields CASSVGASGRAGVAGELFF. The chain recombines TRBV9 with TRBJ2-2; 12 nucleotides agree with TRBD2. V lost 0 bases to trimming and J lost 6 bases; unmatched junction nucleotides: 12. Germline values: CDR1 SGDLS, CDR2 YYNGEE. The CDR3 is 19 amino acids.

This clone was seen more than once but under ten times. This sequence joins TRBV19 and TRBJ2-3, with TRBD2 matching over 7 bases. The CDR3 covers 16 residues. Germline V gives CDR1 LNHDA, CDR2 SQIVND (reference sequence). With V trimmed by 7 bases and J by 5 bases, 15 bases remained unmatched. CDR3 amino acids: CASTPLTAGRVDTQYF. CDR3 sequence (DNA): TGTGCCAGTACCCCTCTCACAGCGGGGCGGGTAGATACGCAGTATTTT.

The chain uses TRBV7-8 and TRBJ2-3; TRBD2 aligns across 7 bases. This CDR3 has 15 amino acids. J gave up 2 bases and V 7 bases, and 9 bases lay outside the gene matches. Germline-derived CDR1 and CDR2 are SGHVS and FQNEAQ. The CDR3 bases are TGTGCCAGCAAGGCGGGGGTACGATCCACAGATACGCAGTATTTT. Translated: CASKAGVRSTDTQYF.

The chain recombines TRBV2 with TRBJ2-2; 8 nucleotides agree with TRBD1. CDR1 SNHLY and CDR2 FYNNEI come from the germline V gene. The CDR3 contains 15 residues. V was clipped by 5 bases and J by 0 bases; unmatched bases: 2. The CDR3: CASSKGQANTGELFF. The CDR3, as DNA: TGTGCCAGCAGTAAGGGACAGGCGAACACCGGGGAGCTGTTTTTT.

The chain has TRBV7-3 and TRBJ2-5, with a tentative D call TRBD2 (5 bases). Matching the DNA end better, TRBJ2-7 makes the J call doubtful. Germline CDR1 SGHTA, CDR2 FQGTGA. The CDR3 runs 15 residues. In DNA, the CDR3 is TGTGCCAGCAGCTTAAACGGGGTGGGGTCCTACGAGCAGTACTTC. It is translated as CASSLNGVGSYEQYF.

The chain employs TRBV4-2 and TRBJ2-2; 10 positions match TRBD1. The CDR3 extends over 16 amino acids. The germline V gene encodes CDR1 LGHNA and CDR2 YNFKEQ. J lost 5 bases, V lost 4 bases, and 7 bases had no gene match. DNA for the CDR3: TGTGCCAGCAGCCTCCTAGGGACAGGGGTGACCGGGGAGCTGTTTTTT. This gives the protein CASSLLGTGVTGELFF.

This clone appeared a few times. A junction end diverges from the germline sequence, so it may reflect a read error. V usage is TRBV7-7 and J usage is TRBJ2-2, with D unresolved. The CDR3 has 14 amino acids. Looked up from germline, CDR1 is SSHAT and CDR2 is FNYEAQ (reference sequence). The CDR3 loop reads CASSPQTNTGELFF. The CDR3 DNA follows: TGTGCTAGCAGCCCCCAGACGAACACCGGGGAGCTGTTTTTT.

The rearrangement uses TRBV10-3 and TRBJ1-1; D remains ambiguous. CDR3 size: 15 residues. V dropped 2 bases and J dropped 2 bases, with 12 bases sitting between them. Germline V gene sequence: CDR1 ENHRY, CDR2 SYGVKD. For the CDR3, the DNA is TGTGCCATCAGTGAGGATACCTACCTTAACACTGAAGCTTTCTTT. Translation gives CAISEDTYLNTEAFF.

The rearrangement uses TRBV27 and TRBJ2-7; a possible D gene is TRBD1 (6 bases). Trimming pared 2 bases from V and 1 base from J, leaving 9 bases between. In germline, CDR1 is MNHEY, CDR2 SMNVEV (reference sequence). The CDR3 covers 14 residues. CDR3 region: CASSLQGRSYEQYF. The CDR3, as DNA: TGTGCCAGCAGTTTACAGGGGCGTTCCTACGAGCAGTACTTC.

The rearrangement joins TRBV7-3 to TRBJ1-2, with D unresolved. The CDR3 spans 12 residues. Germline-derived CDR1 and CDR2 are SGHTA and FQGTGA. The V and J ends lost 5 bases and 7 bases respectively, with 11 bases between them. DNA of the CDR3: TGTGCCAGCAGCACCTCAGCGGGTGGCTACACCTTC. This encodes CASSTSAGGYTF.

The chain uses TRBV10-3 and TRBJ2-7, with 8 bases that match TRBD2. The CDR3 length is 15 residues. Germline-derived CDR1 and CDR2 are ENHRY and SYGVKD. V was clipped by 3 bases and J by 4 bases; unmatched bases: 8. CDR3 nucleotide sequence: TGTGCCATCAGTGATGGGTCCCCTAGCGGGTACGAGCAGTACTTC. Its translation is CAISDGSPSGYEQYF.

This clone turned up a few times. The chain joins TRBV9 to TRBJ1-3; D possibly corresponds to TRBD1 (5 bases). Deletions cut 2 bases from V and 4 bases from J, with 13 bases between. The CDR3 is 15 amino acids. Germline CDR1 is SGDLS and CDR2 is YYNGEE. In nucleotides, the CDR3 is TGTGCCAGCAGCGTCGAATGGGAGGGGGGAAACACCATATATTTT. It is translated as CASSVEWEGGNTIYF.

This chain connects TRBV11-2 to TRBJ1-2; possibly TRBD1 for D (5 bases). Trimming took 7 bases from V and 4 from J, leaving 19 bases between them. CDR3 length equals 15 residues. Germline CDR1 and CDR2: SGHAT and FQNNGV. The CDR3 spells CASTHRQQSLYGYTF. As DNA, the CDR3 is TGTGCCAGCACCCATAGACAGCAATCTCTCTATGGCTACACCTTC. Full variable domain (remainder filled in from reference TRBV11-2 and TRBJ1-2): EAGVAQSPRYKIIEKRQSVAFWCNPISGHATLYWYQQILGQGPKLLIQFQNNGVVDDSQLPKDRFSAERLKGVDSTLKIQPAKLEDSAVYLCASTHRQQSLYGYTFGSGTRLTVV.

This clone occurred a few times. This rearrangement joins TRBV5-8 to TRBJ2-1; 7 nucleotides match TRBD1. The CDR3 has 15 residues. Germline assignment: CDR1 SGHTS and CDR2 YDEGEE. The J segment lost 8 bases and the V segment lost 4 bases, leaving 12 bases of the junction unmatched. The DNA of the CDR3 is TGTGCCAGCAGCCCGGGACAGCCAAGGCGGGATGAGCAGTTCTTC. Amino acids: CASSPGQPRRDEQFF.

The chain carries TRBV6-5 and TRBJ2-5, with 8 bases identical to TRBD1. The last part of the DNA fits TRBJ2-7 better; the J call may be wrong. The CDR3 contains 14 residues. Germline CDR1 MNHEY, CDR2 SVGAGI. DNA of the CDR3: TGTGCCAGCAGTTACCCGGACAGGGTCTACGAGCAGTACTTC. Its translation is CASSYPDRVYEQYF.

This clone was recorded a few times. The chain combines TRBV7-8 with TRBJ1-4, with TRBD1 identical over 9 bases. Trimming removed 4 bases from V and 10 bases from J; junction bases left unmatched: 7. The CDR3 has 14 residues. The germline gives CDR1 SGHVS, CDR2 FQNEAQ. The CDR3 nucleotides read TGTGCCAGCAGCTCGGGACAGGGAGGGGGAAAACTGTTTTTT. Residues: CASSSGQGGGKLFF.

V is TRBV21-1 and J is TRBJ2-4; the tabulated D call, TRBD1, remains unverified against the DNA. TRBV21-1 counts as a pseudogene. The CDR3 runs 17 residues. The DNA for the CDR3 is TGTGCCAGCAGCCAATCCTTCAGGGTACCAGCCAAAAACATTCAGTACTTC. This translates into CASSQSFRVPAKNIQYF.